This record covers a single TCR beta chain. The antigen remains undetermined. This record belongs to a study of response to subunit inactivated influenza vaccine. In germline, CDR1 is DFQATT, CDR2 SNEGSKA (reference sequence). The CDR3 contains 19 residues. V was clipped by 0 bases and J by 0 bases, with 18 bases between them. TCRdb called the RT-PCR reads again in MiXCR, with one record for every CDR3 protein. This table holds hundreds of thousands of distinct CDR3 sequences, roughly 13% found once. Study results and caveats: That few new T cells are recruited by each seasonal influenza vaccination was the authors' suggestion.

The sample in question was PBMCs from blood, obtained more than 35 days after vaccination. The source of this sequence is a man over 45 who received an inactivated influenza vaccine. V is TRBV20-1 and J is TRBJ2-6, with D perhaps TRBD1 (6 bases). The CDR3 nucleotides are TGCAGTGCTAGAGATGGATCGTGGGGGCCCTACTCTGGGGCCAACGTCCTGACTTTC. The encoded protein is CSARDGSWGPYSGANVLTF.